The T cell receptor (beta chain) described here comes from a study of Ad26.COV2.S vaccination and SARS-CoV-2 variants. Study as a whole: Trial arm assignment for the donor was COV1001 Ad26.COV2.S. Recipients of Ad26.COV2.S got it intramuscularly, once or twice 56 days apart.

The protocol was immunoSEQ multiplex PCR, while the TCRdb copy is restricted to in-frame clones and leaves out a portion. The table has some 330,000 clones, 90% seen once. The CDR3 has 15 residues. The V segment lost 8 bases and the J segment 4 bases; nucleotides outside the gene matches: 9. Per germline, CDR1 MGHDK and CDR2 SYGVNS. In its sample, this clone was seen once. Specified treatment: roughly 18 received Ad26.COV2.S at low or high dose, single or two shots; 5 received placebo; per-sample allocation not given. The study sampled participants on day 63 after the first vaccine or placebo injection.

This material consisted of peripheral blood, taken in a trial of Ad26.COV2.S vaccine versus placebo. V is TRBV25-1 and J is TRBJ1-3, with 9 bases identical to TRBD1. The receptor was isolated from a person between 18 and 60 years old who received the Ad26.COV2.S COVID-19 vaccine or a placebo. The CDR3 is CASGLTGGSGNTIYF. DNA of the CDR3: TGTGCCAGCGGCCTAACAGGGGGCTCGGGAAACACCATATATTTT.